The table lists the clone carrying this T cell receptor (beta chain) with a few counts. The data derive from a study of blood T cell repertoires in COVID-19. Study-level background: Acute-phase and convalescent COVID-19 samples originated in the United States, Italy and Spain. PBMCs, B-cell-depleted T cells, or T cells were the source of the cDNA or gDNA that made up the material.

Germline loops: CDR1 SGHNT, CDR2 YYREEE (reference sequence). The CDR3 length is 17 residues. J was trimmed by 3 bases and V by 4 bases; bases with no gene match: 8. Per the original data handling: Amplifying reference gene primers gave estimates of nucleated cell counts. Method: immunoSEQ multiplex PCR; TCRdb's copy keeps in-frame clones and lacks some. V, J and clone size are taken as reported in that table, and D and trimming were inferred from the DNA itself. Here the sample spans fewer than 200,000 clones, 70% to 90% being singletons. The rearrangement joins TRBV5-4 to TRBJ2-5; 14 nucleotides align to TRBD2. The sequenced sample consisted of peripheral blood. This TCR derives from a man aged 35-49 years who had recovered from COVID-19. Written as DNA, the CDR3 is TGTGCCAGCAGCCACCCGAGACTAGCGGGGGGGGAAGAGACCCAGTACTTC. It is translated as CASSHPRLAGGEETQYF.